This T cell receptor beta chain was observed in a study of blood T cell repertoires in COVID-19. Study information: COVID-19 samples, acute and convalescent, were from the United States, Italy and Spain. PBMCs, B-cell-depleted T cells, or T cells provided the cDNA or gDNA that made up the material.

Donors in Cohort 3 who had recovered were those with two negative PCRs, healthcare professional clearance, or resolution of their symptoms. Trimming removed 1 base at V and 3 bases at J, with 12 bases between. Germline V lookup: CDR1 GTSNPN, CDR2 SVGIG (reference sequence). The CDR3 loop spans 15 amino acids. Assay: immunoSEQ multiplex PCR; the TCRdb copy retains only in-frame clones and omits some. The profile shows 150,000 to 200,000 clones, 65% to 85% of them singletons. This chain connects TRBV30 to TRBJ2-2; possible D gene TRBD1, 5 bases. The TCR originated in a man aged 35 to 55 who had recovered from COVID-19. Sequencing used PBMCs or T cells enriched from blood (not recorded which). The CDR3 DNA follows: TGTGCCTGGAGTGACCGTATGACAGACACCGGGGAGCTGTTTTTT. Translation: CAWSDRMTDTGELFF.